Sequencing of this T cell receptor (beta chain) was carried out in a study of vaccination and CD4 T cells after COVID-19. Looking at the study overall: At a median approximately 76 days (range 14 to 241) after dose two, post-vaccine samples were obtained. Cultures acting as controls obtained a CEFX pool, an HIV-1 Nef pool, or no peptide.

Treatment in this sample: roughly ten-day PBMC culture with coronavirus spike peptide pools or control peptides (ViraFEST assay). About this clonotype: What it binds is not known.

With the Oncomine TCR Beta short-read assay, DNA from cultured CD4+ T cells was sequenced. One entry per CDR3 protein results from TCRdb running MiXCR on the PCR reads. Of about 13,000 distinct CDR3 sequences detected, nearly 80% appear once; the ten largest clones hold around 30%. The sequence came from a human donor who had recovered from COVID-19. The sample taken for sequencing was CD4+ T cells from blood, cultured in vitro.

Here the CDR3 DNA reads TGTGCCACCGGGGGACAGCTTACAGGAAACACTGAAGCTTTCTTT. This translates into CATGGQLTGNTEAFF. The chain joins TRBV15 to TRBJ1-1; 7 bases match TRBD1. V dropped 8 bases and J dropped 2; count of bases not matched to a gene: 11. The CDR3 covers 15 residues. Germline CDR1 LNHNV, CDR2 YYDKDF (reference sequence).